Listed below are T cell receptor beta chains from one sample, sequenced in a study of shared clonotypes between healthy human individuals. Assay: immunoSEQ multiplex PCR; the TCRdb copy retains only in-frame clones and omits some. The sample contains roughly 760,000 clones, around 72% of which appear only once. The sample comprised memory CD4+ T cells sorted from blood. The origin of the receptors is a woman in her twenties or thirties in good health. The CDR3 runs from the conserved cysteine through the conserved F or W. Each record gives: D gene, J gene, V gene, clone size, CDR3 DNA, CDR3 protein. A D gene is named only where the DNA matches it firmly. Only part of the rows carry a size: once, few, many, or a class if the clone is expanded.

TRBD1 | TRBJ2-7 | TRBV5-8 | few | TGTGCCAGCAATCAGGGGGCGCATCGGGACGAGCAGTACTTC | CASNQGAHRDEQYF
NA | TRBJ2-1 | TRBV5-1 | NA | TGCGCCAGCAGGCCCATGGGGGCCTACAATGAGCAGTTCTTC | CASRPMGAYNEQFF
NA | TRBJ2-1 | TRBV2 | few | TGTGCCAGCAGTAGGTCCTACAAAGGGAATGAGCAGTTCTTC | CASSRSYKGNEQFF
NA | TRBJ2-5 | TRBV5-6 | NA | TGTGCCAGCAGCGGGACTTTACAAGAGACCCAGTACTTC | CASSGTLQETQYF
NA | TRBJ2-7 | TRBV21-1 | NA | TGTGCCAGCAGCACGACCTTACGGAGGGTCCCATCTAGTTACGAGCAGTACTTC | CASSTTLRRVPSSYEQYF
NA | TRBJ2-1 | TRBV6-5 | few | TGTGCCAGCAGTTACTCAACCTTAGACAGGAATGAGCAGTTCTTC | CASSYSTLDRNEQFF
TRBD2 | TRBJ2-5 | TRBV5-1 | NA | TGCGCCAGCAATAGCGGGAGGGCCTTTGAGACCCAGTACTTC | CASNSGRAFETQYF
TRBD2 | TRBJ2-2 | TRBV5-4 | NA | TGTGCCAGCAGCTTGGCCTATCGGGAGGCAAACACCGGGGAGCTGTTTTTT | CASSLAYREANTGELFF
NA | TRBJ1-5 | TRBV6-1 | NA | TGTGCCAGCAGTTTACCAAATCAGCCCCAGCATTTT | CASSLPNQPQHF
NA | TRBJ2-5 | TRBV19 | NA | TGTGCCAGTAGGGCCTTGAACAGCCACCAAGAGACCCAGTACTTC | CASRALNSHQETQYF
NA | TRBJ1-5 | TRBV2 | NA | TGTGCCAGCAGTGAGAACAGGGCGTATCAGCCCCAGCATTTT | CASSENRAYQPQHF
NA | TRBJ2-7 | TRBV7-9 | once | TGTGCCAGCAGCCCTAGTAGGGGGGTTTACGACGAGCAGTACTTC | CASSPSRGVYDEQYF
NA | TRBJ1-1 | TRBV18 | NA | TGTGCCAGCTCAAGGGATTGGGGACGAAACACTGAAGCTTTCTTT | CASSRDWGRNTEAFF
NA | TRBJ1-1 | TRBV15 | NA | TGTGCCACCAGCAGAGATTTAGCGGGATTGTTGTTCGGGTTTGAAGCTTTCTTT | CATSRDLAGLLFGFEAFF
TRBD2 | TRBJ2-3 | TRBV9 | NA | TGTGCCAGCAGCGTTCTAGCGGGTGACACAGATACGCAGTATTTT | CASSVLAGDTDTQYF
TRBD1 | TRBJ1-2 | TRBV7-9 | NA | TGTGCCAGCAGCGGATGGGACAGGGGGGACCCGGGCTACACCTTC | CASSGWDRGDPGYTF
TRBD1 | TRBJ2-2 | TRBV5-1 | NA | TGCGCCAGCAGCCTCCGGGACAGTCGAACCGGGGAGCTGTTTTTT | CASSLRDSRTGELFF
NA | TRBJ2-7 | TRBV7-2 | NA | TGTGCCAGCAGCTTAGAGTCGGGCAGGGGCCACGAGCAGTACTTC | CASSLESGRGHEQYF
NA | TRBJ1-2 | TRBV29-1 | NA | TGCAGCGTGGCAGGAACCTATGGCTACACCTTC | CSVAGTYGYTF
NA | TRBJ1-2 | TRBV2 | once | TGTGCCAGCAGTGCGGCAGGGCTCTCCCTAGACTATGGCTACACCTTC | CASSAAGLSLDYGYTF
TRBD2 | TRBJ2-7 | TRBV27 | NA | TGTGCCAGCAGTAAAGTGGCTAGCGGGAGCTACGAGCAGTACTTC | CASSKVASGSYEQYF
TRBD1 | TRBJ1-4 | TRBV7-9 | NA | TGTGCCAGCAGCACCGGACAGGGGATCGGTGAAAAACTGTTTTTT | CASSTGQGIGEKLFF
TRBD2 | TRBJ2-5 | TRBV6-5 | NA | TGTGCCAGCACGGGTACAGCGGGAGAAGAGACCCAGTACTTC | CASTGTAGEETQYF
NA | TRBJ2-5 | TRBV4-1 | NA | TGCGCCAGCAGCCAACCTGCCAAGGGCGAGACCCAGTACTTC | CASSQPAKGETQYF
NA | TRBJ1-4 | TRBV5-1 | NA | TGCGCCAGCAGCTTGGCAGTTAATGAAAAACTGTTTTTT | CASSLAVNEKLFF
NA | TRBJ1-2 | TRBV28 | NA | TGTGCCAGCAGTTTATCAGCAGGATACTATGGCTACACCTTC | CASSLSAGYYGYTF
TRBD1 | TRBJ1-5 | TRBV18 | NA | TGTGCCAGCTCACTGGGACAGATCAATCAGCCCCAGCATTTT | CASSLGQINQPQHF
NA | TRBJ1-3 | TRBV28 | NA | TGTGCCAGCAGCCCCGGGGTGGTCGGTGGAAACACCATATATTTT | CASSPGVVGGNTIYF
TRBD2 | TRBJ2-1 | TRBV7-9 | NA | TGTGCCAGCAGCGGAAACCTAGGACTAGCGGGAGACTCCTACAATGAGCAGTTCTTC | CASSGNLGLAGDSYNEQFF
TRBD1 | TRBJ1-3 | TRBV18 | NA | TGTGCCAGCTCAGAATCGACAGGGTCGAACACCATATATTTT | CASSESTGSNTIYF
NA | TRBJ2-7 | TRBV2 | NA | TGTGCCAGCAGCCTAAAGGGGAGCAACTACGAGCAGTACTTC | CASSLKGSNYEQYF
NA | TRBJ1-5 | TRBV7-2 | once | TGTGCCAGCAGCTTAGAACCTAGTCGTAAGCCCCAGCATTTT | CASSLEPSRKPQHF
NA | TRBJ1-1 | TRBV10-2 | NA | TGCGCCAGCAAAAACCAGGGTGAAGCTTTCTTT | CASKNQGEAFF
TRBD2 | TRBJ2-7 | TRBV28 | NA | TGTGCCAGCAGTCCCCCGACTAGCAGAAGCTACGAGCAGTACTTC | CASSPPTSRSYEQYF
TRBD2 | TRBJ2-1 | TRBV18 | NA | TGTGCCAGCACCATCAGCGGGAGTGATTCCCATGAGCAGTTCTTC | CASTISGSDSHEQFF
NA | TRBJ2-1 | TRBV23-1 | NA | TGCGCCAGCAGTCAAAAGGGTGAGCAGTTCTTC | CASSQKGEQFF
NA | TRBJ2-7 | TRBV10-3 | NA | TGTGCCATCAGTGAAAGAGGCGGATGGCACTACGAGCAGTACTTC | CAISERGGWHYEQYF
NA | TRBJ2-3 | TRBV6-1 | many | TGTGCCAGCAGTGGCGGACCAAACACAGATACGCAGTATTTT | CASSGGPNTDTQYF
NA | TRBJ2-7 | TRBV20-1 | NA | TGCAGTGCCCGTGATTCCTACGAGCAGTACTTC | CSARDSYEQYF
TRBD1 | TRBJ2-7 | TRBV5-1 | NA | TGCGCCAGCAGCCCGAAGGGACAGGGTATAGACGAGCAGTACTTC | CASSPKGQGIDEQYF
NA | TRBJ2-7 | TRBV12-2 | NA | TGTGCAAGTCGCCCCCGGACCTGCTCCGAGCAGTACTTC | CASRPRTCSEQYF
TRBD1 | TRBJ2-7 | TRBV6-5 | NA | TGTGCCAGCAGTTTTAACCGGGACAGGGCCTACGAGCAGTACTTC | CASSFNRDRAYEQYF
TRBD1 | TRBJ1-1 | TRBV29-1 | NA | TGCAGCGTTGAGGACAGGGGGATGAACACTGAAGCTTTCTTT | CSVEDRGMNTEAFF
TRBD1 | TRBJ2-5 | TRBV7-8 | NA | TGTGCCAGCAGCTCCCGGACAGGGCTGGAGACCCAGTACTTC | CASSSRTGLETQYF
TRBD2 | TRBJ2-1 | TRBV2 | once | TGTGCCAGCAGTGCTAGCGGGAGGGCGGGTGAGCAGTTCTTC | CASSASGRAGEQFF
NA | TRBJ1-3 | TRBV5-1 | NA | TGCGCCAGCAGCTCTTCCCCAGTGGGCCTGACCTCTGGAAACACCATATATTTT | CASSSSPVGLTSGNTIYF
NA | TRBJ1-2 | TRBV11-2 | few | TGTGCCAGCAGCCCGGACTTTTACTATGGCTACACCTTC | CASSPDFYYGYTF
NA | TRBJ1-2 | TRBV25-1 | once | TGTGCCAGCAGTGAAGCTAGTGCCGGCCAAGGGTATGGCTACACCTTC | CASSEASAGQGYGYTF
NA | TRBJ1-3 | TRBV5-1 | NA | TGCGCCAGCAGCTTGGACGGTTCCTCTGGAAACACCATATATTTT | CASSLDGSSGNTIYF
NA | TRBJ2-6 | TRBV6-1 | NA | TGTGCCAGCAATCAAGTTGGCTCTGGGGCCAACGTCCTGACTTTC | CASNQVGSGANVLTF
NA | TRBJ2-2 | TRBV5-1 | NA | TGCGCCAGCTCCTCGGCAGCGAACACCGGGGAGCTGTTTTTT | CASSSAANTGELFF
TRBD1 | TRBJ1-2 | TRBV7-3 | many | TGTGCCAGCAGCTCCCTCGCGGGACAGGGGGTATTAGGTGGCTACACCTTC | CASSSLAGQGVLGGYTF
TRBD1 | TRBJ2-5 | TRBV5-4 | NA | TGTGCCAGCAGCCCGGGACAGACCCAAGAGACCCAGTACTTC | CASSPGQTQETQYF
NA | TRBJ2-1 | TRBV6-1 | few | TGTGCCAGCAGTGAAGCGACTAGTTTCTTC | CASSEATSFF
TRBD2 | TRBJ2-1 | TRBV7-8 | NA | TGTGCCAGCACCAAACTAGCGGGAGATGGCAGTGAGCAGTTCTTC | CASTKLAGDGSEQFF